A single T cell receptor beta chain is shown here with its context. Its antigen remains unknown. Unmatched junction bases numbered 14, after V lost 1 base and J lost 4 bases. This CDR3 contains 18 residues. Germline V CDR1 and CDR2: MNHNS, SASEGT. Clones were read by immunoSEQ multiplex PCR, and TCRdb kept only the in-frame ones, dropping some. Of around 91,000 clones in the sample, around nine tenths are singletons; the top ten hold 15% to 20%. The sample comes from a study of T cell responses to AZD1222 COVID-19 vaccine. Study-wide findings and caveats: The study found Spike-specific TCR breadth and depth rose after two AZD1222 doses. Baseline seropositivity characterized only 5 or 6 AZD1222 recipients. Donors in the cohort were predominantly white British and more often female, and clonal diversity was possibly underestimated. Across the whole spike, CD4 TCRs peaked at regions 160-218 and 743-854.

The specimen comprised peripheral blood, sampled on day 0 of AZD1222 vaccination. The rearrangement uses TRBV6-1 and TRBJ2-3, with 7 bases fitting TRBD2. The sequence derives from an adult in good health. DNA of the CDR3: TGTGCCAGCAGTGAAGGTGGGCTAGCGGTAGCTCCGTCAGATACGCAGTATTTT. Its protein product is CASSEGGLAVAPSDTQYF.